Below, 21 T cell receptor beta chains from the same sample are listed, as sequenced in a study of T cells in Graves' hyperthyroidism and ophthalmopathy. Regions amplified from RNA transcripts were the TCR beta CDR3 regions. HTBI primers drove first-round RT-PCR of the TCR CDR3. TCRdb ran MiXCR on the multiplex PCR reads and lists one entry per CDR3 protein. The data show around 420,000 distinct CDR3 sequences, roughly 13% seen once. Sequences were obtained from blood. The receptors derive from a woman between 18 and 30 years old with Graves' hyperthyroidism.

This clonotype showed up just a few times. This chain uses TRBV28 with TRBJ2-7; 7 nucleotides align to TRBD1. Germline V lookup: CDR1 MDHEN, CDR2 SYDVKM. This CDR3 has 12 residues. Trimming removed 6 bases from V and 6 bases from J; junction bases left unmatched: 5. CDR3 protein: CASRATGIEQYF. The DNA for the CDR3 is TGTGCCAGCAGGGCGACAGGGATCGAGCAGTACTTC.

This rearrangement joins TRBV20-1 to TRBJ1-5; TRBD1 might be the D (5 bases). Germline V gene lookup returns CDR1 DFQATT and CDR2 SNEGSKA (reference sequence). Trimming took off 0 bases at V and 4 bases at J, with 10 bases between the two ends. CDR3 length equals 14 residues. The CDR3 DNA follows: TGCAGTGCTAGAGATCCCGACAGTAATCAGCCCCAGCATTTT. It codes for CSARDPDSNQPQHF.

The chain is built from TRBV28 and TRBJ1-2; D gene ambiguous. Germline V lookup: CDR1 MDHEN, CDR2 SYDVKM. V dropped 5 bases and J dropped 4 bases, with 17 bases sitting between them. The CDR3 length is 15 residues. This chain's CDR3 is CASSTSPTWGYGYTF. CDR3 sequence (DNA): TGTGCCAGCAGTACCTCCCCGACATGGGGCTATGGCTACACCTTC.

This clonotype was found a few times. The chain is built from TRBV19 and TRBJ2-7, with TRBD2 matching 15 bases. Germline V gives CDR1 LNHDA, CDR2 SQIVND (reference sequence). Unmatched junction bases numbered 8, after V lost 6 bases and J lost 2 bases. This CDR3 has 17 residues. The CDR3 spells CASSRGLAGGHTYEQYF. The CDR3 DNA sequence: TGTGCCAGTAGCCGTGGACTAGCGGGAGGGCATACCTACGAGCAGTACTTC.

This clonotype turned up a few times. This clone may be a read error of a much larger clone one base away. The chain carries TRBV28 and TRBJ2-7, with 7 bases that match TRBD2. This CDR3 has 12 residues. Trimming cost V 6 bases and J 3 bases; bases outside gene matches: 2. The V gene's germline CDR1 is MDHEN and CDR2 SYDVKM. The CDR3 loop is CASSTSVYEQYF. In nucleotides, the CDR3 is TGTGCCAGCAGCACTAGCGTCTACGAGCAGTACTTC.

This clonotype occurred many times. This chain links TRBV20-1 with TRBJ2-7, with 12 bases matching TRBD2. The CDR3 covers 15 residues. CDR1 DFQATT and CDR2 SNEGSKA come from the germline V gene (reference sequence). V dropped 4 bases and J dropped 0; count of bases not matched to a gene: 4. The CDR3 coding sequence is TGCAGTGCTATGCCGACTAGCGGGAGCTCCTACGAGCAGTACTTC. Translated: CSAMPTSGSSYEQYF.

The genes are TRBV6-4 and TRBJ2-2; possibly TRBD2 for D (6 bases). The germline gives CDR1 MRHNA, CDR2 SNTAGT. The CDR3 is 14 residues long. Trimming took off 5 bases at V and 5 bases at J, with 12 bases between the two ends. CDR3 sequence reads: CASSRDSQTGELFF. CDR3 in DNA: TGTGCCAGCAGTCGGGACTCTCAGACCGGGGAGCTGTTTTTT.

Regarding this clonotype: This clone may be a read error of a much larger clone one base away. Since no conserved phenylalanine or tryptophan closes the CDR3, a read error is the likely cause. This chain uses TRBV2 with TRBJ1-1, with D hard to call. From germline, CDR1 is SNHLY and CDR2 FYNNEI. This CDR3 spans 13 amino acids. Trimming stripped 6 bases from V and 3 bases from J, with 11 bases between. This chain's CDR3 is CASRQTGDTEAFL. CDR3 nucleotide sequence: TGTGCCAGCAGACAAACCGGGGACACTGAAGCTTTCCTT.

Only one count was recorded for this clonotype. One end of the junction is discordant with germline, which a read error may explain. The V and J genes are TRBV11-2 and TRBJ1-2; D may be TRBD1 (5 bases). The CDR3 runs 13 residues. Germline-derived CDR1 and CDR2 are SGHAT and FQNNGV. CDR3 loop: CASRLRTGVGYTF. The CDR3 DNA is TGTGCCAGCCGCTTAAGGACGGGGGTCGGCTACACCTTC.

V gene TRBV27 combines with J gene TRBJ2-1; TRBD1 aligns across 8 bases. The J segment lost 9 bases and the V segment lost 4 bases, leaving 8 bases of the junction unmatched. Germline V gene sequence: CDR1 MNHEY, CDR2 SMNVEV (reference sequence). This CDR3 spans 14 amino acids. The DNA for the CDR3 is TGTGCCAGCAGTTCGCAGGGGGCGCCGGGTGAGCAGTTCTTC. Translated: CASSSQGAPGEQFF.

The sample holds a few counts of this clonotype. V and J are TRBV4-1 and TRBJ2-1; 10 bases match TRBD2. CDR3 length: 17 residues. V shed 6 bases, J shed 7 bases, and the junction held 15 bases outside the gene matches. Germline V CDR1 and CDR2: MGHRA, YSYEKL. The chain's CDR3 is CASRQSSLAGAGNEQFF. DNA for the CDR3: TGCGCCAGCAGACAATCATCTCTAGCGGGAGCAGGGAATGAGCAGTTCTTC.

This clonotype was counted many times. The gene calls are TRBV20-1 and TRBJ2-7, with TRBD2 matching 13 bases. With V trimmed by 5 bases and J by 2 bases, 3 bases remained unmatched. Germline V CDR1 and CDR2: DFQATT, SNEGSKA (reference sequence). The CDR3 has 14 amino acids. The CDR3 bases are TGCAGTGCTTTAACTAGCGGGAGGGCCTACGAGCAGTACTTC. Protein: CSALTSGRAYEQYF.

V is TRBV27 and J is TRBJ2-1; 11 nucleotides match TRBD2. This CDR3 spans 15 amino acids. Per the germline V gene, CDR1 is MNHEY and CDR2 is SMNVEV (reference sequence). J was trimmed by 14 bases and V by 6 bases; bases with no gene match: 15. The CDR3 here is CASRILAGGLTSEFF. CDR3 coding DNA: TGTGCCAGCAGAATTCTAGCGGGAGGCCTAACATCCGAGTTCTTC.

This clonotype came up many times. The chain is built from TRBV6-1 and TRBJ2-3; 8 bases agree with TRBD1. The V segment lost 6 bases and the J segment 2 bases; nucleotides outside the gene matches: 4. CDR1 and CDR2 (germline): MNHNS, SASEGT. This CDR3 is 14 amino acids long. The CDR3 is CASSRDRTTDTQYF. The CDR3, as DNA: TGTGCCAGCAGCCGGGACAGGACCACAGATACGCAGTATTTT.

In its sample, this clonotype was seen a few times. This chain links TRBV9 with TRBJ1-4; D not certain. Germline V lookup: CDR1 SGDLS, CDR2 YYNGEE. V was shortened by 7 bases and J by 8 bases, with 18 bases between the two germline ends. CDR3 length: 14 residues. CDR3 region: CASSRTGGREKLFF. As DNA, the CDR3 is TGTGCCAGCTCAAGGACCGGTGGTCGGGAAAAACTGTTTTTT.

The J gene is TRBJ2-5, the V gene TRBV12-3 or TRBV12-4; TRBD1 matches 10 bases. The CDR3 contains 13 residues. V lost 5 bases, J lost 7 bases, and 4 bases stayed unmatched. The CDR3 sequence is CASSGQGVGTQYF. The CDR3 DNA reads as TGTGCCAGCAGTGGACAGGGGGTGGGGACCCAGTACTTC.

This chain connects TRBV7-3 to TRBJ1-1; tentatively, D is TRBD1 (5 bases). Germline V lookup: CDR1 SGHTA, CDR2 FQGTGA. The CDR3 runs 15 residues. V lost 3 bases, J lost 4 bases, and 15 bases lay in between. The CDR3 region is CASSFGLNGGTEAFF. As DNA, the CDR3 is TGTGCCAGCAGCTTTGGCCTGAATGGGGGCACTGAAGCTTTCTTT. Full variable domain (missing parts from reference TRBV7-3 and TRBJ1-1): GAGVSQTPSNKVTEKGKYVELRCDPISGHTALYWYRQSLGQGPEFLIYFQGTGAADDSGLPNDRFFAVRPEGSVSTLKIQRTERGDSAVYLCASSFGLNGGTEAFFGQGTRLTVV.

The chain joins TRBV6-1 to TRBJ2-5, with D possibly matching TRBD1 (5 bases). Trimming stripped 2 bases from V and 4 bases from J, with 5 bases between. CDR3 length equals 12 residues. The V gene's germline CDR1 is MNHNS and CDR2 SASEGT. The CDR3 sequence: CASSERGETQYF. CDR3 DNA sequence: TGTGCCAGCAGTGAAAGGGGAGAGACCCAGTACTTC.

This clonotype has ten or more counts. This CDR3 reads CASSLSGSAGELFF. DNA for the CDR3: TGTGCCAGCAGTTTAAGCGGCAGTGCCGGGGAGCTGTTTTTT. The V call is TRBV12-3 or TRBV12-4, the J call TRBJ2-2; a weak D match, TRBD2 (5 bases). The CDR3 has 14 amino acids. V dropped 2 bases and J dropped 6 bases, with 10 bases sitting between them.

This clonotype was recorded at least ten times. V gene TRBV6-1 combines with J gene TRBJ2-5; TRBD1 aligns across 9 bases. Germline CDR1 and CDR2: MNHNS and SASEGT. V was pared by 8 bases and J by 5 bases, with 6 bases of the junction left unmatched. This CDR3 region has 13 residues. CDR3 DNA: TGTGCCAGCGCCAGGGACAGGGCGGAGACCCAGTACTTC. Protein product: CASARDRAETQYF.

J is TRBJ1-5 and V is TRBV30; D unresolved. Germline CDR1 reads GTSNPN; CDR2 reads SVGIG (reference sequence). Trimming shortened V by 2 bases and J by 5 bases, and 10 bases separated the two germline ends. There are 13 residues in the CDR3. The CDR3 is CAWSRESHQPQHF. The CDR3 nucleotides are TGTGCCTGGAGTAGGGAATCCCATCAGCCCCAGCATTTT.